This section outlines one TCR beta chain sequence together with its context. Its antigen remains unknown. Within the sample, other DNA sequences also encode this same CDR3. Some clones are missing from TCRdb's copy, which holds only in-frame ones; the method was immunoSEQ multiplex PCR. The sample consists of just under 150,000 clones, roughly 90% of them appearing once. This sample was included in a study of cytomegalovirus exposure and HLA in healthy donors. Study-level background: The approximately 670 first-cohort repertoires and the 95 to 150 validation repertoires shared the same platform, a later analysis reported. General study findings and limits: In the 95 to 150 validation repertoires, a later analysis found that first-cohort TCR clusters tended to co-occur. Altogether, 160 or so TCR beta chains were recorded as cytomegalovirus-associated.

Sequences were obtained from PBMCs. This receptor was obtained from a man younger than 30 in good health and CMV-seropositive.

The CDR3: CASSPGGGNQPQHF. Written as DNA, the CDR3 is TGTGCCAGCAGCCCGGGAGGTGGCAATCAGCCCCAGCATTTT. This rearrangement joins TRBV7-9 to TRBJ1-5; D gene unclear. CDR1 is SEHNR, CDR2 FQNEAQ, per germline (reference sequence). The V end lost 5 bases, the J end lost 2 bases, and 10 bases lay between the germline ends. The CDR3 loop spans 14 amino acids.